This record covers a single T cell receptor beta chain. Its antigen remains unidentified. These data come from a study of cytomegalovirus exposure and HLA in healthy donors. General observations from the study: In an earlier analysis, in roughly 600 donors, most V segments appeared productive either ~87% or ~30% of the time. In vitro data verified three CMV-associated chains as specific for CMV antigens. The authors listed 164 TCR beta chains as cytomegalovirus-associated.

Use of 60 Vbeta and 13 Jbeta primers characterized the PCR. The data were produced by immunoSEQ multiplex PCR, yet TCRdb's version contains in-frame clones alone and is incomplete. The data show approximately 110,000 clones, over 60% seen once. Germline V gives CDR1 ENHRY, CDR2 SYGVKD. This CDR3 has 14 amino acids. V lost 8 bases, J lost 6 bases, and 17 bases lay in between. Sequences were obtained from PBMCs. This chain joins TRBV10-3 and TRBJ1-5, with D possibly matching TRBD1 (5 bases). The source is a woman aged 40 to 50 in good health and CMV-seropositive. DNA of the CDR3: TGTGCCATCCGAAGGCAGGGCGGCGGTCAGCCCCAGCATTTT. Translated: CAIRRQGGGQPQHF.